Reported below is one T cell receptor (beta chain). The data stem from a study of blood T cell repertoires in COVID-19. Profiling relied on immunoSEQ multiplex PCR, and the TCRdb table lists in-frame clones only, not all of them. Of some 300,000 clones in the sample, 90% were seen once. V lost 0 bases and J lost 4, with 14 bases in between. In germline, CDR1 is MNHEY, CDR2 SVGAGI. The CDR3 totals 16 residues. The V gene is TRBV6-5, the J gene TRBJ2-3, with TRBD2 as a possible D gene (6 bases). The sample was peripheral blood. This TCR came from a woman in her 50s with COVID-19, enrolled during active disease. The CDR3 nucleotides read TGTGCCAGCAGTTACTCGGGACTCCCGATGGCAGATACGCAGTATTTT. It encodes CASSYSGLPMADTQYF.